This T cell receptor (beta chain) stems from a study of blood T cell repertoires in COVID-19. Only in-frame clones appear in the TCRdb table, and some are missing; sequencing was by immunoSEQ multiplex PCR. The top ten hold approximately 2.1% of the sample, which has fewer than 130,000 clones, about 85% seen once. The CDR3 has 18 residues. Trimming at V came to 6 bases and at J to 3 bases, leaving 17 bases not matched to a gene. CDR1 is LNHDA and CDR2 is SQIVND in the germline V gene (reference sequence). The sample consisted of peripheral blood. The chain joins TRBV19 to TRBJ1-5, with 7 bases matching TRBD1. The sequence was collected from a human donor in a cohort sampled during active COVID-19. Here the CDR3 DNA reads TGTGCCAGTAGCGACCCCAACATGGGACAGCTTTTCAATCAGCCCCAGCATTTT. Protein: CASSDPNMGQLFNQPQHF. Complete variable domain (other parts from reference TRBV19 and TRBJ1-5): DGGITQSPKYLFRKEGQNVTLSCEQNLNHDAMYWYRQDPGQGLRLIYYSQIVNDFQKGDIAEGYSVSREKKESFPLTVTSAQKNPTAFYLCASSDPNMGQLFNQPQHFGDGTRLSIL.